The entry below gives a single TCR beta chain sequence along with its context. Primers: 60 Vbeta forward and 13 Jbeta reverse. Some clones are missing from TCRdb's copy, which holds only in-frame ones; the method was immunoSEQ multiplex PCR. This table has about 110,000 clones, 76% appearing once. The sample comes from a study of cytomegalovirus exposure and HLA in healthy donors. Sequenced material: PBMCs. The clonotype was recovered from a man between 25 and 39 years old in good health and CMV-seropositive.

CDR3 sequence (DNA): TGTGCCAGCAGTATAGCGGGGGAAGCCTACAATGAGCAGTTCTTC. Residues: CASSIAGEAYNEQFF. The rearrangement joins TRBV27 to TRBJ2-1, with 9 bases lining up with TRBD2. The CDR3 has 15 residues. With V trimmed by 5 bases and J by 2 bases, 4 bases remained unmatched. Germline V lookup: CDR1 MNHEY, CDR2 SMNVEV (reference sequence).